What follows are 20 T cell receptor gamma chains derived from one specimen sequenced in a study of gamma-delta T cells after stem cell transplantation. TCRdb re-analyzed the RT-PCR reads via CATT. This sample carries approximately 2,800 gamma-chain clones, around 18% of them seen once, and the ten largest clones take 3.4%. Sample: gamma-delta T cells. The receptors originated from a human donor. It is not recorded whose cells these are; they may come from a transplant donor.

On this clone: The sample has other DNA sequences that encode this CDR3 too. V and J are TRGV2 and TRGJ1 or TRGJ2. Looked up from germline, CDR1 is EGSNGY and CDR2 is YDSYNSKV. Unmatched junction bases numbered 5, after V lost 1 base and J lost 8 bases. This CDR3 region has 12 residues. As DNA, the CDR3 is TGTGCCACCTGGGACGGTTTTGATAAGAAACTCTTT. This codes for CATWDGFDKKLF.

This clone was seen a few times. V is TRGV4 and J is TRGJ1 or TRGJ2. This CDR3 comprises 13 residues. The trim removed 0 bases at V and 12 bases at J, leaving 11 bases unmatched. Germline V gene data show CDR1 as EGSTGY and CDR2 as YDSYTSSV. CDR3 DNA: TGTGCCACCTGGGATGGGAAGGAACCCCGGAAACTCTTT. Translation gives CATWDGKEPRKLF.

This clone was counted only a few times. The chain has TRGV2 and TRGJ1 or TRGJ2. The CDR3 spans 11 residues. Germline trimming cut 1 base from V and 11 bases from J; bases unmatched to any gene: 5. Germline V gene data show CDR1 as EGSNGY and CDR2 as YDSYNSKV. The DNA for the CDR3 is TGTGCCACCTGGGACGGATATGAGAAACTCTTT. It translates to CATWDGYEKLF.

V is TRGV4 and J is TRGJ1 or TRGJ2. There are 15 residues in the CDR3. Losses at the gene ends were 0 bases for V and 4 bases for J; bases not matched to a gene: 9. Per the germline V gene, CDR1 is EGSTGY and CDR2 is YDSYTSSV. In nucleotides, the CDR3 is TGTGCCACCTGGGATGGGCCGGTGGCGTATTATAAGAAACTCTTT. Its protein is CATWDGPVAYYKKLF.

Worth noting for this clone: Other nucleotide sequences from this sample produce the same CDR3. V and J are TRGV2 and TRGJ1 or TRGJ2. This CDR3 contains 11 residues. V was clipped by 1 base and J by 8 bases; unmatched bases: 2. Germline CDR1 and CDR2: EGSNGY and YDSYNSKV. CDR3 region: CATWDGHKKLF. DNA of the CDR3: TGTGCCACCTGGGACGGCCATAAGAAACTCTTT.

This chain joins TRGV5 and TRGJP2. V gave up 3 bases and J gave up 6 bases; unmatched junction bases: 10. The CDR3 runs to 15 residues. CDR1 VINAFY and CDR2 YDVSNSKD come from the germline V gene. The CDR3 loop reads CATWDGGLGDWIKTF. CDR3 DNA sequence: TGTGCCACCTGGGACGGGGGATTGGGTGATTGGATCAAGACGTTT.

This chain uses TRGV4 with TRGJ1 or TRGJ2. J lost 7 bases, V lost 2 bases, and 14 bases had no gene match. Germline CDR1 is EGSTGY and CDR2 is YDSYTSSV. This CDR3 has 15 residues. The CDR3 DNA follows: TGTGCCACCTGGGATGATGGAGTCATGGGGTATAAGAAACTCTTT. Translating it yields CATWDDGVMGYKKLF.

The chain couples TRGV3 to TRGJ1 or TRGJ2. CDR1 VTNTFY and CDR2 YDVSTARD come from the germline V gene (reference sequence). The ends lost 0 bases at V and 7 bases at J; junction bases unmatched: 3. CDR3 length: 12 residues. CDR3 loop: CATWDRGYKKLF. The CDR3 DNA reads as TGTGCCACCTGGGACAGGGGATATAAGAAACTCTTT.

The rearrangement uses TRGV4 and TRGJ1 or TRGJ2. Trimming took 0 bases from V and 0 from J; bases not matched to a gene: 2. Germline CDR1 and CDR2: EGSTGY and YDSYTSSV. The CDR3 totals 14 residues. CDR3: CATWDGENYYKKLF. The CDR3 DNA reads TGTGCCACCTGGGATGGGGAGAATTATTATAAGAAACTCTTT.

The table lists this clone with a few counts. The CDR3 spells CATWDEEWKLF. CDR3 coding DNA: TGTGCCACCTGGGACGAGGAGTGGAAACTCTTT. The rearrangement joins TRGV2 to TRGJ1 or TRGJ2. The CDR3 is 11 residues long. Per germline, CDR1 EGSNGY and CDR2 YDSYNSKV. V dropped 2 bases and J dropped 12; count of bases not matched to a gene: 7.

Concerning this clone: One end of the junction is discordant with germline, which a read error may explain. The rearrangement links TRGV9 to TRGJP. CDR3 length: 17 amino acids. Germline V gene data show CDR1 as GITISATS and CDR2 as ISYDGTV (reference sequence). The CDR3 sequence is CALWESQRELCKKIKVF. The CDR3 nucleotides read TGTGCCTTGTGGGAGTCGCAGAGAGAGTTGTGCAAAAAAATCAAGGTCTTT.

The table lists this clone with a few counts. The V and J genes are TRGV2 and TRGJP2. CDR3 length equals 16 residues. The germline gives CDR1 EGSNGY, CDR2 YDSYNSKV. Losses at the gene ends were 1 base for V and 0 bases for J; bases not matched to a gene: 5. CDR3 sequence reads: CATWDGGDSSDWIKTF. In DNA form, the CDR3 reads TGTGCCACCTGGGACGGCGGAGATAGTAGTGATTGGATCAAGACGTTT.

This clone was recorded a few times. The CDR3 sequence is CATWDRPGYYKKLF. CDR3 DNA sequence: TGTGCCACCTGGGACAGGCCGGGATATTATAAGAAACTCTTT. V gene TRGV3 combines with J gene TRGJ1 or TRGJ2. Per the germline V gene, CDR1 is VTNTFY and CDR2 is YDVSTARD (reference sequence). V was pared by 0 bases and J by 4 bases, with 6 bases of the junction left unmatched. This CDR3 has 14 amino acids.

This clone turned up a few times. V usage is TRGV3 and J usage is TRGJP2. The CDR3 is 17 residues long. Unmatched junction bases numbered 8, after V lost 0 bases and J lost 1 base. From germline, CDR1 is VTNTFY and CDR2 YDVSTARD (reference sequence). CDR3 region: CATWDRPLFSSDWIKTF. CDR3 DNA: TGTGCCACCTGGGACAGGCCGCTTTTTAGTAGTGATTGGATCAAGACGTTT.

This rearrangement joins TRGV4 to TRGJ1 or TRGJ2. The CDR3 contains 13 residues. The junction had 5 bases not matched to a gene; V was cut back by 0 bases and J by 6 bases. The V gene's germline CDR1 is EGSTGY and CDR2 YDSYTSSV. For the CDR3, the DNA is TGTGCCACCTGGGATGGGCTGGCTTATAAGAAACTCTTT. Its protein product is CATWDGLAYKKLF.

V and J are TRGV8 and TRGJ1 or TRGJ2. CDR3 size: 13 residues. Germline V CDR1 and CDR2: VENAVY, YDSYNSRV. With 0 bases clipped from V and 3 bases from J, the junction kept 2 bases outside the gene matches. The CDR3: CATWDRLYYKKLF. The CDR3 DNA reads as TGTGCCACCTGGGATAGGCTTTATTATAAGAAACTCTTT.

This clone is labeled medium-sized. In the same sample, other DNA sequences code for this CDR3. This sequence joins TRGV3 and TRGJ1 or TRGJ2. V lost 3 bases and J lost 8; bases outside the gene matches: 7. CDR3 size: 12 residues. The germline V gene has CDR1 VTNTFY and CDR2 YDVSTARD (reference sequence). The CDR3 spells CATWDPHNKKLF. The CDR3 region has the DNA TGTGCCACCTGGGACCCCCACAATAAGAAACTCTTT.

This clone came up a few times. V is TRGV8 and J is TRGJP2. The CDR3 runs 14 residues. V lost 3 bases to trimming and J lost 6 bases; unmatched junction nucleotides: 7. Germline V gene sequence: CDR1 VENAVY, CDR2 YDSYNSRV. CDR3 sequence reads: CATWDPRGDWIKTF. CDR3 nucleotide sequence: TGTGCCACCTGGGATCCGAGAGGTGATTGGATCAAGACGTTT.

The chain has TRGV2 and TRGJ1 or TRGJ2. V gave up 4 bases and J gave up 4 bases; unmatched junction bases: 4. Germline V gene lookup returns CDR1 EGSNGY and CDR2 YDSYNSKV. The CDR3 contains 12 residues. The CDR3 is CATWDRYYKKLF. The CDR3 DNA follows: TGTGCCACCTGGGATCGATATTATAAGAAACTCTTT.

For this clone: In the same sample, other DNA sequences code for this CDR3. V and J are TRGV8 and TRGJ1 or TRGJ2. With V trimmed by 4 bases and J by 0 bases, 3 bases remained unmatched. Germline V gives CDR1 VENAVY, CDR2 YDSYNSRV. The CDR3 loop spans 13 amino acids. As DNA, the CDR3 is TGTGCCACCTGGGACCTGAATTATTATAAGAAACTCTTT. The encoded protein is CATWDLNYYKKLF.